The text below deals with one TCR beta chain. Its target is not known. It is likely a read error, because the conserved phenylalanine at the end of the CDR3 is missing. The limits of the CDR3 on the DNA are not certain, so only TCRdb's listed CDR3 is given. Amplification targeted TCR beta CDR3 regions from RNA transcripts. TCR CDR3 underwent first-round RT-PCR with the HTBI primer set. TCRdb re-analysed the multiplex PCR reads in MiXCR, keeping a single row per CDR3 protein. The table has around 540,000 distinct CDR3 sequences, under 60% seen once; the top ten hold roughly 8.2%. These data originate in a study of T cells in Graves' hyperthyroidism and ophthalmopathy. Whole-study results and caveats: Ophthalmopathy cases were set apart from stable hyperthyroidism by a 13 V-J model. Blood held most thyroid clonotypes expanded above 0.001 frequency.

Diagnoses were established using clinical symptoms, serum thyroxine and TRAb, thyroid ultrasound and orbital computed tomography. The length of the CDR3 is 8 amino acids, counting both ends. CDR1 SEHNR and CDR2 FQNEAQ come from the germline V gene (reference sequence). Sequences were obtained from peripheral blood or thyroid tissue (not recorded which). This rearrangement joins TRBV7-9 to TRBJ2-7; TRBD2 is the table's D call and was not checked against the DNA. The sequence derives from a woman in her late teens or twenties with Graves' hyperthyroidism. This CDR3 is CASSSEGL.